This is a list of T cell receptor beta chains from one sample in a study of Graves' ophthalmopathy and Graves' hyperthyroidism. TCRdb recomputed calls from the multiplex PCR reads with MiXCR, one row per CDR3 protein. Of under 800,000 distinct CDR3 sequences detected, 20% to 25% appear once; the ten largest clones hold more than 5.5%. The sample comprised peripheral blood. All receptors come from a woman younger than 35 with stable Graves' hyperthyroidism. Some clones in this sample may be carry-over from other donors' samples. Both conserved end residues are part of each CDR3. Fields, in order: clone size, V gene, D gene, J gene, CDR3 DNA, CDR3 protein. A D gene is named only where the DNA matches it firmly. Some rows mark clone size as missing; the rest say once, few, many or name a class of expanded clone.

size: many
V: TRBV2
D: TRBD2
J: TRBJ2-5
DNA: TGTGCCAGCAGTAGGACCCCGGGGGGAGAGACCCAGTACTTC
CDR3: CASSRTPGGETQYF

size: -
V: TRBV6-1
D: -
J: TRBJ1-1
DNA: TGTGCCAGCAGTGATGGGGGGAGCACTGAAGCTTTCTTT
CDR3: CASSDGGSTEAFF

size: many
V: TRBV7-9
D: -
J: TRBJ1-1
DNA: TGTGCCAGCAGCGGAGGCGCCTCGAACACTGAAGCTTTCTTT
CDR3: CASSGGASNTEAFF

size: many
V: TRBV28
D: -
J: TRBJ2-7
DNA: TGTGCCAGCAGTAACATCAGGGGAGCGTCTTCCTACGAGCAGTACTTC
CDR3: CASSNIRGASSYEQYF

size: -
V: TRBV24-1
D: TRBD1
J: TRBJ2-2
DNA: TGTGCCACCAGTGATATTAGGACGGACAGGGGCACCGGGGAGCTGTTTTTT
CDR3: CATSDIRTDRGTGELFF

size: many
V: TRBV20-1
D: TRBD1
J: TRBJ2-7
DNA: TGCAGTGCTAGAGAAGGACAGGATGTCTACGAGCAGTACTTC
CDR3: CSAREGQDVYEQYF

size: many
V: TRBV7-9
D: TRBD2
J: TRBJ2-7
DNA: TGTGCCAGCAGCCGGGCGGGAGGGCCCGACGAGCAGTACTTC
CDR3: CASSRAGGPDEQYF

size: many
V: TRBV6-1
D: -
J: TRBJ2-7
DNA: TGTGCCAGCAGACCTCCGGATGGCAAGGCGGTCAACGAGCAGTACTTC
CDR3: CASRPPDGKAVNEQYF

size: many
V: TRBV30
D: -
J: TRBJ1-1
DNA: TGTGCCTGGGCCGTAGGGACTGAAGCTTTCTTT
CDR3: CAWAVGTEAFF

size: few
V: TRBV12-3/TRBV12-4
D: -
J: TRBJ1-2
DNA: TGTGCCAGCAGTTTCTTCGGAACCGGGGGCTACACCTTC
CDR3: CASSFFGTGGYTF

size: many
V: TRBV30
D: -
J: TRBJ1-1
DNA: TGTGCCTGGAGTGTATCATCTCGAGGGTTGAACACTGAAGCTTTCTTT
CDR3: CAWSVSSRGLNTEAFF

size: -
V: TRBV20-1
D: -
J: TRBJ2-7
DNA: TGCAGTGCCGCCGATGCGGGGGCGTCCTACGAGCAGTACTTC
CDR3: CSAADAGASYEQYF

size: few
V: TRBV6-1
D: -
J: TRBJ1-2
DNA: TGTGCCAGCAGTATTCCCACGGGGCAAAGGGCGCGCTACACCTTC
CDR3: CASSIPTGQRARYTF

size: many
V: TRBV19
D: TRBD1
J: TRBJ1-2
DNA: TGTGCCAGTACCACCCCTGAACGTGGGACAGGGAACGGCTACACCTTC
CDR3: CASTTPERGTGNGYTF

size: -
V: TRBV27
D: TRBD1
J: TRBJ1-5
DNA: TGTGCCAGCAGTTTATCCGGGACAGGTTTTCGCAATCAGCCCCAGCATTTT
CDR3: CASSLSGTGFRNQPQHF

size: -
V: TRBV12-3/TRBV12-4
D: -
J: TRBJ1-2
DNA: TGTGCCAGCAGTTTAGTGGGGCTTTCTAACTATGGCTACACCTTC
CDR3: CASSLVGLSNYGYTF

size: many
V: TRBV30
D: TRBD1
J: TRBJ1-5
DNA: TGTGCCTGGAGTGGACAGGGGGATCAGCCCCAGCATTTT
CDR3: CAWSGQGDQPQHF

size: many
V: TRBV29-1
D: -
J: TRBJ1-1
DNA: TGCAGCGTTCCAAAAACCCCAGGGGACTTGAACACTGAAGCTTTCTTT
CDR3: CSVPKTPGDLNTEAFF

size: few
V: TRBV29-1
D: -
J: TRBJ1-1
DNA: TGCAGCGTTGAAGCCCCGAACACTGAAGCTTTCTTT
CDR3: CSVEAPNTEAFF

size: -
V: TRBV11-2
D: TRBD2
J: TRBJ2-5
DNA: TGTGCCAGCAGCTCCAGATCTAGCGGGAGGGGGCAAGAGACCCAGTACTTC
CDR3: CASSSRSSGRGQETQYF

size: many
V: TRBV12-3/TRBV12-4
D: -
J: TRBJ1-6
DNA: TGTGCCAGCAGCCTCACGCTGGGGTGGAATTCACCCCTCCACTTT
CDR3: CASSLTLGWNSPLHF

size: -
V: TRBV11-2
D: TRBD1
J: TRBJ2-7
DNA: TGTGCCAGCAGCTTAAGACAGGGCAGCATCACCTACGAGCAGTACTTC
CDR3: CASSLRQGSITYEQYF

size: -
V: TRBV12-3/TRBV12-4
D: -
J: TRBJ1-2
DNA: TGTGCCAGCAGCAAGACAACGCTCCTCTATGGCTACACCTTC
CDR3: CASSKTTLLYGYTF

size: many
V: TRBV20-1
D: TRBD2
J: TRBJ2-4
DNA: TGCAGTGCTAGGCGGGGGGGTTACATTCAGTACTTC
CDR3: CSARRGGYIQYF

size: few
V: TRBV18
D: TRBD1
J: TRBJ1-2
DNA: TGTGCCAGCTCACCCCCGCCGGGACAGAGGTCGAACTATGGCTACACCTTC
CDR3: CASSPPPGQRSNYGYTF

size: -
V: TRBV2
D: TRBD1
J: TRBJ2-7
DNA: TGTGCCAGCAGTGTGTACCAGGGGGAATACGAGCAGTACTTC
CDR3: CASSVYQGEYEQYF

size: many
V: TRBV6-1
D: -
J: TRBJ1-1
DNA: TGTGCCAGCAGTGTCCCCGGGATGAGAGTAGCTTTCTTT
CDR3: CASSVPGMRVAFF

size: many
V: TRBV4-1
D: -
J: TRBJ1-1
DNA: TGCGCCAGCAGCCAAGCTTCGCAACCTGAAGCTTTCTTT
CDR3: CASSQASQPEAFF

size: -
V: TRBV6-2/TRBV6-3
D: -
J: TRBJ2-7
DNA: TGTGCCAGCAGTCCGCTTTACACAGCTATCTCCTACGAGCAGTACTTC
CDR3: CASSPLYTAISYEQYF

size: -
V: TRBV6-5
D: -
J: TRBJ2-7
DNA: TGTGCCAGCAGTTACTCCACGAGGGCCCAGGGGGAGCAGTACTTC
CDR3: CASSYSTRAQGEQYF

size: many
V: TRBV5-1
D: -
J: TRBJ1-1
DNA: TGCGCCAGCAGCTTGGCGGGGGCGCAGAACACTGAAGCTTTCTTT
CDR3: CASSLAGAQNTEAFF

size: many
V: TRBV15
D: -
J: TRBJ1-1
DNA: TGTGCCACCAGCAGAGGAACCCTGAACACTGAAGCTTTCTTT
CDR3: CATSRGTLNTEAFF

size: once
V: TRBV11-1
D: TRBD2
J: TRBJ2-7
DNA: TGTGCCAGCAGTAGCGGGAGACTTGACGAGCAGGACTTC
CDR3: CASSSGRLDEQDF

size: many
V: TRBV20-1
D: TRBD1
J: TRBJ2-7
DNA: TGCAGTGCCCGCACCGACAGGGACTACGAGCAGTACTTC
CDR3: CSARTDRDYEQYF

size: -
V: TRBV6-1
D: TRBD1
J: TRBJ1-5
DNA: TGTGCCAGCAGGCCGGGACAGGGGATTTCGGGCAATCAGCCCCAGCATTTT
CDR3: CASRPGQGISGNQPQHF

size: few
V: TRBV4-1
D: -
J: TRBJ2-7
DNA: TGCGCCAGCAGCCAAGCAGGGATCTGGAAGGGCGAGCAGTACTTC
CDR3: CASSQAGIWKGEQYF

size: few
V: TRBV5-1
D: TRBD1
J: TRBJ2-6
DNA: TGCGCCAGCAGTCATGACAGGGGTGTTGGGGCCAACGTCCTGACTTTC
CDR3: CASSHDRGVGANVLTF

size: few
V: TRBV30
D: -
J: TRBJ1-1
DNA: TGTGCCTGGAGTGTACTCCGGGACTTAGCTTTCTTT
CDR3: CAWSVLRDLAFF

size: -
V: TRBV20-1
D: -
J: TRBJ1-1
DNA: TGCAGCTTACTCGGGTACGGGGCTTTCTTT
CDR3: CSLLGYGAFF

size: many
V: TRBV6-2/TRBV6-3
D: -
J: TRBJ1-5
DNA: TGTGCCAGCAGAAAGAGGACAGACTCGAATCAGCCCCAGCATTTT
CDR3: CASRKRTDSNQPQHF

size: -
V: TRBV7-2
D: -
J: TRBJ2-7
DNA: TGTGCCAGCAGCACTATGGGGGGCGGGACCGAGCAGTACTTC
CDR3: CASSTMGGGTEQYF

size: many
V: TRBV28
D: -
J: TRBJ2-5
DNA: TGTGCCAGCAAAAGGGGTCGGGCGGAGACCCAGTACTTC
CDR3: CASKRGRAETQYF

size: -
V: TRBV12-3/TRBV12-4
D: -
J: TRBJ1-4
DNA: TGTGCCAGCAGGGCCGGGACTACCGCGGAAAAACTGTTTTTT
CDR3: CASRAGTTAEKLFF

size: many
V: TRBV7-2
D: TRBD1
J: TRBJ2-7
DNA: TGTGCCAGCAGCCCACCCTCCAGGGGGCGCGGCGAGCAGTACTTC
CDR3: CASSPPSRGRGEQYF